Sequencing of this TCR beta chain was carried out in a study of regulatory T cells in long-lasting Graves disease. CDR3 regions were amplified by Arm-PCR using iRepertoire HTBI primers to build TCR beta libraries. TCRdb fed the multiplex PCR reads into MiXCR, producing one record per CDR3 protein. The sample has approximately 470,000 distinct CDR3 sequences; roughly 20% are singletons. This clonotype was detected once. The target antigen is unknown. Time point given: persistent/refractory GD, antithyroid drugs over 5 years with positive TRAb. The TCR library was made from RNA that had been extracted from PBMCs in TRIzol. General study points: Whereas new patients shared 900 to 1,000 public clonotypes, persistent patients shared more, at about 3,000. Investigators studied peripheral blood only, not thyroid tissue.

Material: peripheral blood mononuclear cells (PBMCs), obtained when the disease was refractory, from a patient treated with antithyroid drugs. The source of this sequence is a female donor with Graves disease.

CDR3 in amino acids: CASSSGGTSGKPGDSYEQYF. CDR3 DNA sequence: TGTGCCAGCAGCTCGGGTGGAACTAGCGGGAAACCCGGGGACTCCTACGAGCAGTACTTC. The chain joins TRBV7-6 to TRBJ2-7; 10 bases fit TRBD2. This CDR3 has 20 residues. V lost 4 bases, J lost 0 bases, and 18 bases stayed unmatched. Germline CDR1 and CDR2: SGHVS and FNYEAQ. Complete variable domain (other parts from reference TRBV7-6 and TRBJ2-7): GAGVSQSPRYKVTKRGQDVALRCDPISGHVSLYWYRQALGQGPEFLTYFNYEAQQDKSGLPNDRFSAERPEGSISTLTIQRTEQRDSAMYRCASSSGGTSGKPGDSYEQYFGPGTRLTVT.